A selection of T cell receptor beta chains follows, all from one sample in a study of blood T cells in healthy people across ages. TCRdb used MiXCR to reprocess the 5' RACE reads, holding one entry per CDR3 protein. Among 1.5 million to 2 million distinct CDR3 sequences listed, about 28% were seen once. Sequences were obtained from blood. Receptor source: a woman under 40 in good health. Both conserved end residues are part of each CDR3. A D gene is named only where the DNA matches it firmly. Clone size appears in some rows only: once, few, many, or a class for an expanded clone.

J gene: TRBJ1-1; CDR3 length: 15; clone size: -; D gene: -; V gene: TRBV6-1; CDR3 DNA: TGTGCCAGCAGTGACCTCCCAATCCGGGACTGGGAACGGTTCTTT; CDR3 protein: CASSDLPIRDWERFF
J gene: TRBJ1-5; CDR3 length: 13; clone size: few; D gene: -; V gene: TRBV28; CDR3 DNA: TGTGCCAGCAAAGGCAGGTCCTATCAGCCCCAGCATTTT; CDR3 protein: CASKGRSYQPQHF
J gene: TRBJ2-3; CDR3 length: 15; clone size: -; D gene: -; V gene: TRBV15; CDR3 DNA: TGTGCCACCAGCAGTCCTGGGGGTTTCACAGATACGCAGTATTTT; CDR3 protein: CATSSPGGFTDTQYF
J gene: TRBJ2-2; CDR3 length: 16; clone size: -; D gene: -; V gene: TRBV20-1; CDR3 DNA: TGCAGTGCTAGAGATCCGAGGAGCGCAGGCACCGGGGAGCTGTTTTTT; CDR3 protein: CSARDPRSAGTGELFF
J gene: TRBJ2-3; CDR3 length: 16; clone size: few; D gene: TRBD2; V gene: TRBV27; CDR3 DNA: TGTGCCAGCAGTTTAATGGGCGGGGGGGCCTATGGTACGCAGTATTTT; CDR3 protein: CASSLMGGGAYGTQYF
J gene: TRBJ2-5; CDR3 length: 15; clone size: few; D gene: TRBD1; V gene: TRBV29-1; CDR3 DNA: TGCAGCGTCCGCACCACTTACGACAGGGAAGGGACCCAGTACTTC; CDR3 protein: CSVRTTYDREGTQYF
J gene: TRBJ1-2; CDR3 length: 15; clone size: few; D gene: -; V gene: TRBV25-1; CDR3 DNA: TGTGCCAGCAGTGCAGGCAGATGGGGGGGCAATGGCTACACCTTC; CDR3 protein: CASSAGRWGGNGYTF
J gene: TRBJ2-5; CDR3 length: 12; clone size: many; D gene: -; V gene: TRBV7-2; CDR3 DNA: TGTGCCAGCAGCTTAGAGAGGCAGACCCAGTACTTC; CDR3 protein: CASSLERQTQYF
J gene: TRBJ1-1; CDR3 length: 14; clone size: -; D gene: -; V gene: TRBV12-3/TRBV12-4; CDR3 DNA: TGTGCCAGCAGTCTGAAGGTAGGACGCCGCGACGCTTTCTTT; CDR3 protein: CASSLKVGRRDAFF
J gene: TRBJ2-3; CDR3 length: 14; clone size: few; D gene: -; V gene: TRBV5-1; CDR3 DNA: TGCGCCAGCAGCGGGGGGGCCTCTAAAGATACGCAGTATTTT; CDR3 protein: CASSGGASKDTQYF
J gene: TRBJ2-2; CDR3 length: 16; clone size: -; D gene: TRBD1; V gene: TRBV4-1; CDR3 DNA: TGCGCCAGCAGCCAATGGGACAGGGGGAACACCGGGGAGCTGTTTTTT; CDR3 protein: CASSQWDRGNTGELFF